The 20 T cell receptor beta chains listed next were all sequenced from one sample in a study of CD8+ T cells in alopecia areata. The study sorted pooled cutaneous lymph node cells by CD4, CD8alpha, NKG2D, NKG2ACE and other markers. Sequencing relied on a cDNA template that was reverse transcribed from extracted RNA. The assay was immunoSEQ multiplex PCR, and TCRdb's table has in-frame clones only and misses some. The sample yields 7,500 to 10,000 clones, without any singletons. Material for sequencing was CD8+ T cells sorted from a lymph node. The receptors were sampled from a C3H/HeJ mouse with alopecia areata. MHC haplotype here: H2-k.

This clone was counted ten times or more. Genes and germline come from the mouse. The CDR3 loop is CASSHEQGNSDYTF. The part of the CDR3 DNA that was read is TGTGCCAGCAGCCACGAACAGGGGAACTCC. V and J are TRBV5 and TRBJ1-2, with 7 bases that match TRBD1. The sequenced fragment ends 4 residues before the CDR3 boundary, so the rest is inferred from the germline J gene. The V and J ends lost 3 bases and 2 bases, in that order; junction bases with no gene match: 3. Germline V gene lookup returns CDR1 LGHNA and CDR2 YNLKQL (reference sequence). This CDR3 spans 14 amino acids.

This clone was counted many times. The genes are named according to mouse. The read halts 4 residues ahead of the CDR3 end, with the missing end drawn from the germline J gene. V and J are TRBV1 and TRBJ2-1, with D unresolved. Trimming pared 0 bases from V and 0 bases from J, leaving 6 bases between. The CDR3 contains 15 residues. The germline gives CDR1 NSQYPW, CDR2 LRSPGD (reference sequence). The chain's CDR3 is CTCSADGSNYAEQFF. CDR3 DNA (partial): TGCACCTGCAGTGCAGATGGGTCTAACTATGCT.

This clone ranks as medium-sized. The gene names here belong to mouse. Sequencing ends 4 residues short of the CDR3 end; the germline J gene provides the rest. The genes are TRBV5 and TRBJ2-7, with TRBD2 identical over 7 bases. The CDR3 has 13 amino acids. The germline CDR1 and CDR2 sequences are LGHNA and YNLKQL (reference sequence). CDR3 DNA (partial): TGTGCCAGCAGCCAAGACTGGGGGTAT. The encoded protein is CASSQDWGY. The complete CDR3 reads CASSQDWGYEQYF.

This clone has a count of ten or more. Any gene name here is a mouse gene name. With the read ending 4 residues before the CDR3 end, the germline J gene is used to fill in that end. The chain links TRBV13-3 to TRBJ2-7, with a possible D match to TRBD1 (5 bases). CDR3 length: 12 amino acids. Germline CDR1 NNHDY, CDR2 SYVADS. The CDR3 bases that were read are TGTGCCAGCAGTGAGGACAAATAT. Amino acids: CASSEDKY. The full-length CDR3 reads as CASSEDKYEQYF.

This clone has ten or more counts. Gene names and germline match the mouse. The read finishes 4 residues shy of the CDR3 end, and the germline J gene is used to complete it. The chain employs TRBV19 and TRBJ2-1; a possible D gene is TRBD2 (6 bases). V was trimmed by 1 base and J by 1 base, leaving 9 bases between them. Germline CDR1 reads FNHDT; CDR2 reads SITEND (reference sequence). The CDR3 runs 15 residues. The CDR3 here is CASSIRGENYAEQFF. CDR3 DNA (partial): TGTGCCAGCAGTATACGGGGGGAGAACTATGCT. The complete variable domain, with remaining parts taken from reference TRBV19 and TRBJ2-1, reads GGIITQTPKFLIGQEGQKLTLKCQQNFNHDTMYWYRQDSGKGLRLIYYSITENDLQKGDLSEGYDASREKKSSFSLTVTSAQKNEMAVFLCASSIRGENYAEQFFGPGTRLTVL.

The sample holds many counts of this clone. Here the gene names and germline are mouse. The CDR3 end falls 4 residues outside the read, so it is completed with the germline J gene. The V call is TRBV14, the J call TRBJ2-7; D is perhaps TRBD2 (6 bases). The V and J ends lost 1 base and 0 bases respectively, with 11 bases between them. CDR1 SGHDT and CDR2 FRDEAV come from the germline V gene. The CDR3 totals 15 residues. The CDR3 DNA, read in part, is TGTGCCAGCAGTTTCGGGGGGAGGAGCTCCTAT. Its translation is CASSFGGRSSY. The entire CDR3 protein is CASSFGGRSSYEQYF.

This clone came up many times. Genes here carry mouse names. The missing CDR3 end, 3 residues past where the read stops, is filled in from the germline J gene. The sample contains more than one DNA sequence encoding this CDR3. This chain links TRBV19 with TRBJ1-6; D is possibly TRBD1 (6 bases). TRBJ1-6 is annotated as an ORF whose role is uncertain. The CDR3 sequence is 14 residues long. V was shortened by 1 base and J by 4 bases, with 6 bases between the two germline ends. Germline assignment: CDR1 FNHDT and CDR2 SITEND (reference sequence). CDR3: CASSIRGYNSPLYF. The CDR3 bases that were read are TGTGCCAGCAGTATAAGGGGGTATAATTCGCCC.

This clone was counted ten times or more. Each gene name is a mouse one. Coverage ceases 4 residues before the CDR3 finishes, and the germline J gene fills in the end. This rearrangement joins TRBV1 to TRBJ2-7, with 7 bases identical to TRBD2. This CDR3 contains 15 residues. From germline, CDR1 is NSQYPW and CDR2 LRSPGD (reference sequence). After removal of 0 bases from V and 3 bases from J, the junction contained 5 bases not matched to a gene. CDR3 residues: CTCSADFLGDYEQYF. The sequenced CDR3 bases are TGCACCTGCAGTGCAGATTTCCTGGGGGACTAT. Filled out from reference TRBV1 and TRBJ2-7, the complete variable domain reads VTLLEQNPRWRLVPRGQAVNLRCILKNSQYPWMSWYQQDLQKQLQWLFTLRSPGDKEVKSLPGADYLATRVTDTELRLQVANMSQGRTLYCTCSADFLGDYEQYFGPGTRLTVL.

This clone is categorized as medium-sized. Here the gene names and germline are mouse. The CDR3 end falls 4 residues outside the read, so it is completed with the germline J gene. This chain links TRBV17 with TRBJ2-7, with TRBD2 identical over 10 bases. The CDR3 length is 16 residues. The germline gives CDR1 MNHDT, CDR2 YYDKIL. CDR3 amino acids: CASSRDKKDWGDEQYF. The sequenced CDR3 bases are TGTGCTAGCAGTAGAGATAAGAAAGACTGGGGGGAT.

This clone was seen repeatedly, ten times or more. Here the gene names and germline are mouse. The read ends 4 residues shy of where the CDR3 ends; the end is completed using the germline J gene. V gene TRBV17 combines with J gene TRBJ2-3; 7 bases are shared with TRBD1. Germline CDR1 reads MNHDT; CDR2 reads YYDKIL. The CDR3 has 16 amino acids. The J segment lost 1 base and the V segment lost 5 bases, leaving 9 bases of the junction unmatched. The CDR3 bases that were read are TGTGCTAGCAGTCCGGGGGACAGACCCGGTGCAGAA. The encoded protein is CASSPGDRPGAE. From start to end, the CDR3 is CASSPGDRPGAETLYF.

For this clone: Each gene name is a mouse one. The DNA ends 4 residues before the CDR3 does, and the rest of the CDR3 is filled in from the germline J gene. J is TRBJ2-1 and V is TRBV19, with 7 bases matching TRBD1. V dropped 0 bases and J dropped 5; count of bases not matched to a gene: 5. The CDR3 is 15 amino acids. Germline V gives CDR1 FNHDT, CDR2 SITEND (reference sequence). The sequenced part of the CDR3 DNA is TGTGCCAGCAGTATAGCCCCGGGACAGAATGCT. It codes for CASSIAPGQNA. The whole CDR3 reads CASSIAPGQNAEQFF.

This clone is labeled medium-sized. Gene names denote mouse genes. The read terminates 4 residues ahead of where the CDR3 ends, so the germline J gene completes it. The genes are TRBV17 and TRBJ2-1; 9 nucleotides line up with TRBD2. This CDR3 region has 18 residues. The V gene's germline CDR1 is MNHDT and CDR2 YYDKIL. J gave up 0 bases and V 0 bases, and 6 bases lay outside the gene matches. The covered CDR3 bases are TGTGCTAGCAGTAGAGATCCCCTGGGGGGGAATAACTATGCT. Protein sequence: CASSRDPLGGNNYA. Given in full, the CDR3 is CASSRDPLGGNNYAEQFF. The whole variable domain, remainder taken from reference TRBV17 and TRBJ2-1, is DTTVKQNPRYKLARVGKPVNLICSQTMNHDTMYWYQKKPNQAPKLLLFYYDKILNREADTFEKFQSSRPNNSFCSLYIGSAGLEYSAMYLCASSRDPLGGNNYAEQFFGPGTRLTVL.

Concerning this clone: Mouse gene names apply. The read falls 4 residues short of the CDR3 end, and the missing part is taken from the germline J gene. The chain recombines TRBV13-2 with TRBJ2-1; a possible D gene is TRBD2 (6 bases). The CDR3 contains 15 residues. Germline CDR1 reads NNHNN; CDR2 reads SYGAGS (reference sequence). V shed 0 bases and J shed 2 bases, with 9 bases lying between them. The sequenced CDR3 bases are TGTGCCAGCGGTGATGCGCGGGGGGACTATGCT. It specifies CASGDARGDYA. The entire CDR3 protein reads CASGDARGDYAEQFF.

This clone was observed a handful of times. With a much larger clone just one base away, this may be a read error. Gene names are mouse gene names. Read coverage stops 4 residues before the CDR3 terminus; the germline J gene supplies the remainder. Other DNA sequences within the sample encode an identical CDR3. The rearrangement uses TRBV13-3 and TRBJ2-5; 9 nucleotides agree with TRBD1. V shed 9 bases, J shed 0 bases, and the junction held 5 bases outside the gene matches. This CDR3 contains 14 residues. Germline loops: CDR1 NNHDY, CDR2 SYVADS. CDR3 region: CATGTGSNQDTQYF. CDR3 DNA (partial): TGTGCCACCGGGACAGGGTCGAACCAAGAC.

This clone was detected many times. The gene names given are mouse names. Read sequence stops 4 residues before the CDR3 end, and the germline J gene provides the missing end. The chain recombines TRBV19 with TRBJ2-5, with 12 positions matching TRBD2. The trim removed 2 bases at V and 0 bases at J, leaving 7 bases unmatched. The CDR3 runs 18 residues. Looked up from germline, CDR1 is FNHDT and CDR2 is SITEND (reference sequence). CDR3 sequence: CASSMGDWGASNQDTQYF. Incomplete CDR3 DNA: TGTGCCAGCAGTATGGGGGACTGGGGGGCTTCTAACCAAGAC.

This clone was picked up many times. Gene names are mouse gene names. The sequence runs out 4 residues before the end of the CDR3; the remainder is reconstructed from the germline J gene. V usage is TRBV13-1 and J usage is TRBJ1-1; no definite D call. CDR3 length: 11 residues. In germline, CDR1 is NSHNY, CDR2 SYGAGN. Here the CDR3 reads CASSDRAEVFF. The covered CDR3 bases are TGTGCCAGCAGTGATAGGGCA.

Sample share makes this clone medium-sized. Gene names are mouse gene names. Partial CDR3 DNA: TGTGCCAGCAGTGATGCTGGGTCTAGTGCAGAA. Its translation: CASSDAGSSAE. Given in full, the CDR3 is CASSDAGSSAETLYF. The chain uses TRBV13-1 and TRBJ2-3; D possibly corresponds to TRBD2 (5 bases). The read ends 4 residues early relative to the CDR3; the germline J gene fills the gap. Deletions cut 0 bases from V and 0 bases from J, with 8 bases between. CDR3 size: 15 residues. Germline V gives CDR1 NSHNY, CDR2 SYGAGN.

Judged by abundance, this clone is medium-sized (0.01 to 0.1%). Genes and germline are mouse. The DNA ends 4 residues before the CDR3 does, and the rest of the CDR3 is filled in from the germline J gene. The chain links TRBV13-3 to TRBJ2-7, with 9 bases that match TRBD2. Germline loops: CDR1 NNHDY, CDR2 SYVADS. The CDR3 length is 13 residues. CDR3 bases read: TGTGCCAGCAGTGAAGACTGGGGGTAT. It specifies CASSEDWGY. The entire CDR3 protein reads CASSEDWGYEQYF.

This clone was seen repeatedly, ten times or more. The gene symbols are mouse symbols. CDR3 loop: CASSPTDAEQFF. Incomplete CDR3 DNA: TGTGCCAGCAGTCCGACAGATGCT. V is TRBV19 and J is TRBJ2-1; possible D gene TRBD1, 5 bases. The read finishes 4 residues shy of the CDR3 end, and the germline J gene is used to complete it. The CDR3 spans 12 residues. Per germline, CDR1 FNHDT and CDR2 SITEND (reference sequence). V lost 4 bases, J lost 5 bases, and 7 bases lay in between.

In this sample, this clone turned up many times. Mouse germline and gene names are used. The read halts 4 residues ahead of the CDR3 end, with the missing end drawn from the germline J gene. The rearrangement links TRBV29 to TRBJ2-3; 8 bases map to TRBD1. V shed 5 bases and J 2 bases; nucleotides not matched to a gene: 9. CDR3 length: 16 residues. Germline V CDR1 and CDR2: MSHET, SYDVDS. The CDR3: CASSVPRGRYAETLYF. The part of the CDR3 DNA that was read is TGTGCTAGCAGTGTCCCCAGGGGGCGGTATGCAGAA.